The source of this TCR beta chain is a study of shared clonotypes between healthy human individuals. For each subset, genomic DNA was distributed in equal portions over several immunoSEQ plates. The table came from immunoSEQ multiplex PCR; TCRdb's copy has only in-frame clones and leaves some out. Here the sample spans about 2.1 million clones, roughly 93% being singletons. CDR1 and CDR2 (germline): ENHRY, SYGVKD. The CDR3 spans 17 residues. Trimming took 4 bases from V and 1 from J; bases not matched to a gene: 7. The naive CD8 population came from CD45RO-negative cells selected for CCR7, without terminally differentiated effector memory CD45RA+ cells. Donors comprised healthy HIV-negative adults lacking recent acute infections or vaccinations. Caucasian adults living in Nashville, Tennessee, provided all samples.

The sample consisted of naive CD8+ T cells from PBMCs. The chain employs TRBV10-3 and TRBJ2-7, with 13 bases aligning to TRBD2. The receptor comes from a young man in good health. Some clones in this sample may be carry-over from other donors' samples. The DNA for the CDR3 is TGTGCCATCAGTGTCGGGACTAGCGGGGCCCCTTCCTACGAGCAGTACTTC. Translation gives CAISVGTSGAPSYEQYF.